The rows below give T cell receptor beta chains drawn from one sample of a study of OX40 agonist ivuxolimab in advanced cancers. The protocol was immunoSEQ multiplex PCR, while the TCRdb copy is restricted to in-frame clones and leaves out a portion. The table records around 67,000 clones, around 82% of them present only once. Sequencing used CD4+ or CD8+ T cells sorted from blood, obtained in a trial of the OX40 agonist ivuxolimab. The receptors derive from an adult with an advanced solid tumor such as melanoma, head and neck, liver or kidney cancer. CDR3s include the opening cysteine and the closing phenylalanine or tryptophan. Fields, in order: V gene, D gene, J gene, CDR3 length, clone size, CDR3 DNA, CDR3 protein. The D gene is left open where the match is weak. Clone size is stated in some rows and not others, as once, few, many or a class when expanded.

v_call: TRBV29-1
d_call: TRBD2
j_call: TRBJ2-7
cdr3_length: 15
clone_size: NA
cdr3_nt: TGCAGCGTTGACTCCGGGGAGGGTCCCGCCCACGAGCAGTACTTC
cdr3_aa: CSVDSGEGPAHEQYF

v_call: TRBV5-1
d_call: NA
j_call: TRBJ2-2
cdr3_length: 14
clone_size: NA
cdr3_nt: TGCGCCAGCAGCTTGGCCAGATGGACCGGGGAGCTGTTTTTT
cdr3_aa: CASSLARWTGELFF

v_call: TRBV7-2
d_call: NA
j_call: TRBJ2-3
cdr3_length: 13
clone_size: NA
cdr3_nt: TGTGCCAGCAGCTTAGCGGTGGGAGATACGCAGTATTTT
cdr3_aa: CASSLAVGDTQYF

v_call: TRBV9
d_call: TRBD1
j_call: TRBJ2-1
cdr3_length: 15
clone_size: NA
cdr3_nt: TGTGCCAGCAGTCCCGCAGGGGGCTATTACAATGAGCAGTTCTTC
cdr3_aa: CASSPAGGYYNEQFF

v_call: TRBV30
d_call: TRBD1
j_call: TRBJ2-5
cdr3_length: 15
clone_size: NA
cdr3_nt: TGTGCCTGGAGTAAGGTTAGGACAGGTGGGGAGACCCAGTACTTC
cdr3_aa: CAWSKVRTGGETQYF

v_call: TRBV27
d_call: NA
j_call: TRBJ1-1
cdr3_length: 14
clone_size: NA
cdr3_nt: TGTGCCAGCAGTTTAAGGGGCATGAACACTGAAGCTTTCTTT
cdr3_aa: CASSLRGMNTEAFF

v_call: TRBV7-7
d_call: NA
j_call: TRBJ2-1
cdr3_length: 16
clone_size: once
cdr3_nt: TGTGCTAGCAGCTTATCCGGGACCGTCTCCTACAATGAGCAGTTCTTC
cdr3_aa: CASSLSGTVSYNEQFF

v_call: TRBV18
d_call: NA
j_call: TRBJ1-4
cdr3_length: 16
clone_size: NA
cdr3_nt: TGTGCCAGCTCACAACGGTTAACAGAACGATATGAAAAACTGTTTTTT
cdr3_aa: CASSQRLTERYEKLFF

v_call: TRBV7-3
d_call: TRBD1
j_call: TRBJ2-1
cdr3_length: 15
clone_size: NA
cdr3_nt: TGTGCCAGCAGCTTAAAGCCCAGGGGGCTCGGTGGGCAGTTCTTC
cdr3_aa: CASSLKPRGLGGQFF

v_call: TRBV10-3
d_call: NA
j_call: TRBJ2-1
cdr3_length: 16
clone_size: NA
cdr3_nt: TGTGCCATCAGTGGCATTGCAAATTGGGCAAGCAATGAGCAGTTCTTC
cdr3_aa: CAISGIANWASNEQFF

v_call: TRBV18
d_call: TRBD1
j_call: TRBJ1-6
cdr3_length: 16
clone_size: few
cdr3_nt: TGTGCCAGCTCACCCCAGAGGACAGGTCAAAATTCACCCCTCCACTTT
cdr3_aa: CASSPQRTGQNSPLHF

v_call: TRBV19
d_call: NA
j_call: TRBJ2-5
cdr3_length: 12
clone_size: NA
cdr3_nt: TGTGCCAGTAGACTGTCGGGGGAGACCCAGTACTTC
cdr3_aa: CASRLSGETQYF

v_call: TRBV15
d_call: TRBD1
j_call: TRBJ1-1
cdr3_length: 14
clone_size: NA
cdr3_nt: TGTGCCACCAGCTCCCGCAGGGGGGACACTGAAGCTTTCTTT
cdr3_aa: CATSSRRGDTEAFF

v_call: TRBV2
d_call: TRBD1
j_call: TRBJ1-1
cdr3_length: 14
clone_size: NA
cdr3_nt: TGTGCCAGCAGTTGGGACAGGGGGTCAACTGAAGCTTTCTTT
cdr3_aa: CASSWDRGSTEAFF

v_call: TRBV19
d_call: NA
j_call: TRBJ1-1
cdr3_length: 13
clone_size: NA
cdr3_nt: TGTGCCAGTGGTAGGGGCGGACTCACTGAAGCTTTCTTT
cdr3_aa: CASGRGGLTEAFF

v_call: TRBV29-1
d_call: TRBD1
j_call: TRBJ1-2
cdr3_length: 13
clone_size: NA
cdr3_nt: TGCAGCGCCGGACAGGGGGCGTTCGATGGCTACACCTTC
cdr3_aa: CSAGQGAFDGYTF

v_call: TRBV7-9
d_call: NA
j_call: TRBJ2-7
cdr3_length: 15
clone_size: NA
cdr3_nt: TGTGCCAGCAGCCCACCCGGGGTCAGCTCCTACGAGCAGTACTTC
cdr3_aa: CASSPPGVSSYEQYF

v_call: TRBV6-5
d_call: NA
j_call: TRBJ1-1
cdr3_length: 10
clone_size: NA
cdr3_nt: TGTGCCAGCGGTAAATTCCCCGCTTTCTTT
cdr3_aa: CASGKFPAFF

v_call: TRBV5-8
d_call: NA
j_call: TRBJ2-5
cdr3_length: 14
clone_size: NA
cdr3_nt: TGTGCCAGCAGCGGCAGGTCCAGGGGAGAGACCCAGTACTTC
cdr3_aa: CASSGRSRGETQYF

v_call: TRBV19
d_call: TRBD2
j_call: TRBJ2-3
cdr3_length: 19
clone_size: NA
cdr3_nt: TGTGCCAGTACCTCGGACGGATGGCTGAAGGCGGGAGGGCCAGATACGCAGTATTTT
cdr3_aa: CASTSDGWLKAGGPDTQYF

v_call: TRBV4-3
d_call: NA
j_call: TRBJ1-1
cdr3_length: 13
clone_size: NA
cdr3_nt: TGCGCCAGCAGCCAAGTTCTCCTGTCTGAAGCTTTCTTT
cdr3_aa: CASSQVLLSEAFF

v_call: TRBV29-1
d_call: NA
j_call: TRBJ2-3
cdr3_length: 13
clone_size: NA
cdr3_nt: TGCAGCGTTGACCAGGGAGGTCCAGATACGCAGTATTTT
cdr3_aa: CSVDQGGPDTQYF

v_call: TRBV11-2
d_call: NA
j_call: TRBJ2-1
cdr3_length: 13
clone_size: few
cdr3_nt: TGTGCCAGCAGCTTGGGTGAGGTGAATGAGCAGTTCTTC
cdr3_aa: CASSLGEVNEQFF

v_call: TRBV2
d_call: TRBD1
j_call: TRBJ2-2
cdr3_length: 14
clone_size: NA
cdr3_nt: TGTGCCAGCAGGGAGACAGGGACGGCCGGGGAGCTGTTTTTT
cdr3_aa: CASRETGTAGELFF

v_call: TRBV7-3
d_call: TRBD2
j_call: TRBJ2-7
cdr3_length: 15
clone_size: NA
cdr3_nt: TGTGCCAGCAGCACGGCGGGGGGTCCCTCCTACGAGCAGTACTTC
cdr3_aa: CASSTAGGPSYEQYF

v_call: TRBV20-1
d_call: NA
j_call: TRBJ2-1
cdr3_length: 11
clone_size: NA
cdr3_nt: TGCAGTGCTAGCCGTGTGGATGAGCAGTTCTTC
cdr3_aa: CSASRVDEQFF

v_call: TRBV6-5
d_call: NA
j_call: TRBJ1-1
cdr3_length: 14
clone_size: NA
cdr3_nt: TGTGCCAGCACCCCTGGGGGGGCTAACACTGAAGCTTTCTTT
cdr3_aa: CASTPGGANTEAFF

v_call: TRBV4-3
d_call: NA
j_call: TRBJ2-2
cdr3_length: 15
clone_size: NA
cdr3_nt: TGCGCCAGCAGCCAAGGAGTGAGAAACACCGGGGAGCTGTTTTTT
cdr3_aa: CASSQGVRNTGELFF

v_call: TRBV7-9
d_call: TRBD1
j_call: TRBJ2-2
cdr3_length: 15
clone_size: few
cdr3_nt: TGTGCCAGCAGCTTAAGGGGACAGCCGGCCGGGGAGCTGTTTTTT
cdr3_aa: CASSLRGQPAGELFF

v_call: TRBV7-9
d_call: NA
j_call: TRBJ1-2
cdr3_length: 13
clone_size: NA
cdr3_nt: TGTGCCAGCAGCGGCAGGACCAACTATGGCTACACCTTC
cdr3_aa: CASSGRTNYGYTF

v_call: TRBV29-1
d_call: NA
j_call: TRBJ1-2
cdr3_length: 11
clone_size: NA
cdr3_nt: TGCAGCGTTGTACGTGGCTATGGCTACACCTTC
cdr3_aa: CSVVRGYGYTF

v_call: TRBV10-3
d_call: NA
j_call: TRBJ1-3
cdr3_length: 15
clone_size: once
cdr3_nt: TGTGCCAGCAGGAGTTGGACAGATCCTGGAAACACCATATATTTT
cdr3_aa: CASRSWTDPGNTIYF

v_call: TRBV6-5
d_call: TRBD2
j_call: TRBJ2-1
cdr3_length: 15
clone_size: NA
cdr3_nt: TGTGCCAGCAGTTTTCCAGCGGGGGGCCTCGATGAGCAGTTCTTC
cdr3_aa: CASSFPAGGLDEQFF

v_call: TRBV29-1
d_call: TRBD1
j_call: TRBJ2-7
cdr3_length: 12
clone_size: NA
cdr3_nt: TGCAGCGTTCAGGGGGTTCTATACGAGCAGTACTTC
cdr3_aa: CSVQGVLYEQYF

v_call: TRBV6-1
d_call: TRBD1
j_call: TRBJ2-7
cdr3_length: 15
clone_size: few
cdr3_nt: TGTGCCAGCAGGGGGGGACAGGGGAACAACTACGAGCAGTACTTC
cdr3_aa: CASRGGQGNNYEQYF

v_call: TRBV6-6
d_call: TRBD1
j_call: TRBJ1-2
cdr3_length: 16
clone_size: NA
cdr3_nt: TGTGCCAGCAGTTACGCGGGACAGCGGGGAGGGAAAGGCTACACCTTC
cdr3_aa: CASSYAGQRGGKGYTF

v_call: TRBV7-9
d_call: TRBD2
j_call: TRBJ2-1
cdr3_length: 14
clone_size: once
cdr3_nt: TGTGCCAGCAGCTTAGTTTTCCGGGGGGGTGAGCAGTTCTTC
cdr3_aa: CASSLVFRGGEQFF

v_call: TRBV29-1
d_call: NA
j_call: TRBJ2-7
cdr3_length: 14
clone_size: few
cdr3_nt: TGCAGCGTTGGGGATCGACTAGTTCCCTACGAGCAGTACTTC
cdr3_aa: CSVGDRLVPYEQYF

v_call: TRBV2
d_call: TRBD1
j_call: TRBJ1-1
cdr3_length: 14
clone_size: NA
cdr3_nt: TGTGCCAGCAGGGCTACCGGGACAGGAGGTGAAGCTTTCTTT
cdr3_aa: CASRATGTGGEAFF

v_call: TRBV5-1
d_call: TRBD2
j_call: TRBJ2-5
cdr3_length: 15
clone_size: NA
cdr3_nt: TGCGCCAGCAGCTTTCTACGGACTAGCAAAAAGACCCAGTACTTC
cdr3_aa: CASSFLRTSKKTQYF

v_call: TRBV6-1
d_call: TRBD1
j_call: TRBJ1-2
cdr3_length: 16
clone_size: once
cdr3_nt: TGTGCCAGCAGTGAATTCCGCGGGACAGCTAACTATGGCTACACCTTC
cdr3_aa: CASSEFRGTANYGYTF

v_call: TRBV7-3
d_call: TRBD2
j_call: TRBJ2-1
cdr3_length: 14
clone_size: NA
cdr3_nt: TGTGCCAGCAGCCCCTCAATCGGCGGGGGGCAGCAGTTCTTC
cdr3_aa: CASSPSIGGGQQFF

v_call: TRBV5-8
d_call: NA
j_call: TRBJ1-5
cdr3_length: 15
clone_size: few
cdr3_nt: TGTGCCAGCAGCCGTGGACAGTATAGCAATCAGCCCCAGCATTTT
cdr3_aa: CASSRGQYSNQPQHF

v_call: TRBV7-9
d_call: TRBD1
j_call: TRBJ2-2
cdr3_length: 19
clone_size: NA
cdr3_nt: TGTGCCAGCAGCTTAGAATTTTTGTCTGGGACAGGGGACACCGGGGAGCTGTTTTTT
cdr3_aa: CASSLEFLSGTGDTGELFF

v_call: TRBV9
d_call: NA
j_call: TRBJ2-6
cdr3_length: 16
clone_size: few
cdr3_nt: TGTGCCAGCAGCGTAGGTCGGAACTCTGGGGCCAACGTCCTGACTTTC
cdr3_aa: CASSVGRNSGANVLTF